These 10 T cell receptor beta chains were all obtained from the same sample, sequenced in a study of chemoradiotherapy in HPV16-positive cancers. Method: immunoSEQ multiplex PCR; TCRdb's copy keeps in-frame clones and lacks some. The sample lists about 68,000 clones, roughly 90% occurring once. The source material was blood, sampled from a patient who underwent chemoradiotherapy. The receptor source for this set is a human donor with HPV-associated anogenital cancer.

The chain recombines TRBV7-2 with TRBJ2-3; D is perhaps TRBD2 (5 bases). Germline values: CDR1 SGHTA, CDR2 FQGNSA. The V end lost 4 bases, the J end lost 3 bases, and 14 bases lay between the germline ends. This CDR3 region has 15 residues. CDR3 coding DNA: TGTGCCAGCAGCTCAAGCCACCGGGGTACAGATACGCAGTATTTT. It translates to CASSSSHRGTDTQYF.

The DNA for the CDR3 is TGTGCCAGCAGTGAAGTCCGCTCCGGGTACAATGAGCAGTTCTTC. This translates into CASSEVRSGYNEQFF. The chain employs TRBV2 and TRBJ2-1; the D is unclear. Trimming pared 1 base from V and 4 bases from J, leaving 11 bases between. CDR1 is SNHLY and CDR2 is FYNNEI in the germline V gene. This CDR3 has 15 residues.

The chain carries TRBV7-9 and TRBJ2-1; 9 positions match TRBD1. The germline gives CDR1 SEHNR, CDR2 FQNEAQ (reference sequence). The CDR3 is made up of 17 amino acids. Trimming removed 5 bases from V and 3 bases from J; junction bases left unmatched: 11. The CDR3, as DNA: TGTGCCAGCAGCACTAACAGGGGGCGCTTGAGCTACAATGAGCAGTTCTTC. Protein product: CASSTNRGRLSYNEQFF.

This sequence joins TRBV5-6 and TRBJ2-7; a possible D gene is TRBD2 (5 bases). Germline-derived CDR1 and CDR2 are SGHDT and YYEEEE. V dropped 4 bases and J dropped 3 bases, with 20 bases sitting between them. The CDR3 extends over 16 amino acids. The CDR3 protein is CASSTATAEGFYEQYF. CDR3 bases: TGTGCCAGCAGCACAGCCACAGCGGAAGGTTTCTACGAGCAGTACTTC. The full variable domain, in which reference TRBV5-6 and TRBJ2-7 provide the parts outside the CDR3, is DAGVTQSPTHLIKTRGQQVTLRCSPKSGHDTVSWYQQALGQGPQFIFQYYEEEERQRGNFPDRFSGHQFPNYSSELNVNALLLGDSALYLCASSTATAEGFYEQYFGPGTRLTVT.

The J gene is TRBJ2-7, the V gene TRBV11-2; no reliable D call. Germline CDR1 and CDR2: SGHAT and FQNNGV. V gave up 5 bases and J gave up 3 bases, with 26 bases separating them. The CDR3 runs to 18 residues. The CDR3: CASSLSSPSAQNSYEQYF. CDR3 DNA: TGTGCCAGCAGCCTCAGCTCACCGAGTGCTCAGAACAGCTACGAGCAGTACTTC.

This clone showed up just once. The sample carries other DNA sequences with the same CDR3. The rearrangement uses TRBV5-6 and TRBJ2-2; 7 bases agree with TRBD2. The germline CDR1 and CDR2 sequences are SGHDT and YYEEEE. Losses at the gene ends were 5 bases for V and 0 bases for J; bases not matched to a gene: 4. The CDR3 runs 15 residues. This chain's CDR3 is CASSLGGTNTGELFF. The CDR3 DNA reads TGTGCCAGCAGTCTCGGGGGGACGAACACCGGGGAGCTGTTTTTT. Full variable domain (missing parts from reference TRBV5-6 and TRBJ2-2): DAGVTQSPTHLIKTRGQQVTLRCSPKSGHDTVSWYQQALGQGPQFIFQYYEEEERQRGNFPDRFSGHQFPNYSSELNVNALLLGDSALYLCASSLGGTNTGELFFGEGSRLTVL.

The V call is TRBV27, the J call TRBJ2-1, with D perhaps TRBD1 (6 bases). This CDR3 contains 15 residues. In germline, CDR1 is MNHEY, CDR2 SMNVEV (reference sequence). V was pared by 2 bases and J by 9 bases, with 17 bases between. The CDR3 nucleotides read TGTGCCAGCAGTTTAACGGCAGGGGCGGTGAGTGAGCAGTTCTTC. Translating gives CASSLTAGAVSEQFF.

With regard to this clone: Sequence at one end of the junction differs from germline and may be a read error. CDR3 in amino acids: CASSLVLQDPSF. The CDR3 DNA follows: TGTGCCAGCAGCTTAGTGCTACAGGACCCGTCTTTT. V is TRBV7-9 and J is TRBJ2-3; D may be TRBD1 (5 bases). Germline V gene sequence: CDR1 SEHNR, CDR2 FQNEAQ (reference sequence). This CDR3 is built from 12 residues.

The chain combines TRBV5-1 with TRBJ2-3, with 10 nucleotides matching TRBD1. J was trimmed by 3 bases and V by 4 bases; bases with no gene match: 2. Germline V gene sequence: CDR1 SGHRS, CDR2 YFSETQ. This CDR3 comprises 14 residues. CDR3: CASSTGQGTDTQYF. The CDR3 DNA is TGCGCCAGCAGCACGGGACAGGGGACAGATACGCAGTATTTT. The full variable domain, completed using reference TRBV5-1 and TRBJ2-3, is KAGVTQTPRYLIKTRGQQVTLSCSPISGHRSVSWYQQTPGQGLQFLFEYFSETQRNKGNFPGRFSGRQFSNSRSEMNVSTLELGDSALYLCASSTGQGTDTQYFGPGTRLTVL.

This chain links TRBV11-2 with TRBJ2-3; 16 bases align to TRBD2. CDR3 length: 16 amino acids. With 10 bases clipped from V and 4 bases from J, the junction kept 8 bases outside the gene matches. The germline gives CDR1 SGHAT, CDR2 FQNNGV. This CDR3 reads CATRPGLAGGADTQYF. CDR3 nucleotide sequence: TGTGCCACCAGGCCGGGACTAGCGGGGGGGGCAGATACGCAGTATTTT.